Sequencing of this T cell receptor (beta chain) was carried out in a study of human T cells and chemical hapten exposure (dated by TCRdb to about 2021). About the investigation overall: For sensitization, 2% DPC in acetone was applied to a 2 cm by 2 cm area of upper inner arm skin. Blood samples were taken from patients before sensitization (week 0) and then at 2, 6 and about 24 weeks after DPC sensitization. Libraries were pooled for sequencing, and variation in per-sample TCR yields was attributed mainly to small differences in library volumes within the pool. Peripheral blood TCR repertoire changes were tracked in vivo in alopecia patients during primary and secondary sensitization to the hapten diphenylcyclopropenone (DPC). Patients additionally received weekly therapeutic DPC doses to the scalp throughout the roughly 25-week study period. Patch tests used Finn chambers with 0.01% DPC on the upper back, scored after 6 days by International Contact Dermatitis Research Group standards. Most of the patients in the cohort were female, and the cohort covered alopecia areata with under or over 50% scalp involvement, alopecia totalis and alopecia universalis. For TCR sequencing, blood came from 25 to 35 alopecia patients at anywhere from one to four time points (pre-sensitization, 2, 6 and 24 weeks). What the research found in general, with its limitations: All patients had alopecia, a presumed autoimmune disease, so their immune response might differ from that of healthy individuals. The number of PT1 expanded TCRs positively correlated with patch test score, significant at thresholds 8, 16 and 32 but not 4. Repeated subsampling changed both the strength of the expansion versus patch-test correlation and the threshold at which that correlation became significant. No change with DPC sensitization was found in the number of TCRs above 1 in 1000 frequency, and no evidence of global repertoire structure alterations was found. Compared with pre-sensitization or healthy control sets, expanded TCRs formed significantly more large CDR3 similarity clusters, which is consistent with antigen-driven responses.

The library came from RACE. Instrument used: NextSeq 500. Library preparation attached unique molecular identifiers to individual cDNA molecules for quantitative, reproducible TCR counting. From each blood RNA sample, both TCR alpha and TCR beta chains were sequenced. The source study handled its data this way. The median number of TCRs per sample was approximately 96,000, ranging from roughly 20,000 to 690,600. V, J and CDR3 annotation of the TCR reads was carried out using the Decombinator software suite. Every sample was subsampled to the same number of TCRs (28,000) for the PS versus PT1 abundance plots. Expanded TCRs were defined as absent before sensitization and observed at least eight times at the 2-week time point. TCRdb itself trimmed the public reads at Q25 with fastp, ran MiXCR and retained productive beta chains. One record per CDR3 amino acid sequence lists the most common genes and DNA. TCRdb, not the authors, supplied the V and J calls. The sample profile shows 70,000 to 80,000 distinct CDR3 sequences; about 31% of them were found once. In total, the top ten clones hold about 10% of the sample.

Comment on this clonotype: What this receptor recognizes is not known. Per-base qualities were not stored, and no clone one base away is much larger.

Per the publication, the time point label means: patch test 1, 2 weeks after DPC sensitization. This sample's treatment or condition label indicates: therapeutic diphenylcyclopropenone sensitization with weekly scalp DPC. At each patch-test visit, blood was drawn before the patch test was applied. Patients were considered eligible if aged 18 to 70, diagnosed with alopecia and deemed suitable for DPC therapy, and patients were excluded if pregnant. Total RNA was extracted from unfractionated whole blood that had been collected in Tempus Blood RNA tubes. The CDR3 starts with the cysteine, ends with the phenylalanine, and has 17 residues. Solely the CDR3 DNA is kept, with 51 bases framed from the first base. Trimming at the junction amounts to 3 bases on V and 3 bases on J, and the germline ends lie 15 bases apart.

The input for sequencing was whole blood, taken in connection with sensitization to the hapten diphenylcyclopropenone (DPC). Recombination linked TRBV12-3 or TRBV12-4 to TRBJ2-6, with a tentative D gene TRBD1 over 6 matching bases. The receptor's source is a man aged 35-49 years with alopecia areata. Some clones in this sample may be carry-over from other donors' samples. The CDR3 protein is CASSFLSTGLGANVLTF. The bases read TGTGCCAGCAGTTTCCTCTCAACAGGGCTTGGGGCCAACGTCCTGACTTTC.